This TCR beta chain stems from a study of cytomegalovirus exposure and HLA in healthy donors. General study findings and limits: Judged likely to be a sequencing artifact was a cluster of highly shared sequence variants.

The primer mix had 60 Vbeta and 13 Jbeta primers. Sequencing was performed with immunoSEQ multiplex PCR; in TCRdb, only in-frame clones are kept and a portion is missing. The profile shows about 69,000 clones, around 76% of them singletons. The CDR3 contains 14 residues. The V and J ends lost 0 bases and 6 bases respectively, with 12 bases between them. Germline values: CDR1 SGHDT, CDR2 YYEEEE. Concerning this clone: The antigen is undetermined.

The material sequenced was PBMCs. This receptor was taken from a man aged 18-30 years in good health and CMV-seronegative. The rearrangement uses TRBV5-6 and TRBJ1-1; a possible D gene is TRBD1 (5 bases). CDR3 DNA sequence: TGTGCCAGCAGCTTGGCCTGGGGAGGGGCTGAAGCTTTCTTT. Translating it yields CASSLAWGGAEAFF.